What follows are 18 T cell receptor beta chains derived from one specimen sequenced in a study of blood T cell repertoires in COVID-19. Sequencing used immunoSEQ multiplex PCR; TCRdb keeps in-frame clones, though not all of them. The data contain around 80,000 clones, roughly 82% of them singletons. Sequencing used peripheral blood. These receptors all come from a man older than 75 with acute or convalescent COVID-19.

This clone was detected only once. This CDR3 is also generated by other DNA sequences in the sample. The V gene is TRBV18, the J gene TRBJ1-4, with TRBD1 identical over 8 bases. Trimming took 6 bases from V and 7 from J; bases not matched to a gene: 4. CDR3 length: 13 amino acids. Germline-derived CDR1 and CDR2 are KGHSH and LQKENI. The CDR3 sequence is CASSSDRGEKLFF. In DNA, the CDR3 is TGTGCCAGCTCCTCCGACAGGGGTGAAAAACTGTTTTTT.

This clone was detected once. J is TRBJ1-2 and V is TRBV11-2; 8 bases fit TRBD1. The J segment lost 4 bases and the V segment lost 5 bases, leaving 6 bases of the junction unmatched. The germline CDR1 and CDR2 sequences are SGHAT and FQNNGV. The CDR3 is made up of 14 amino acids. CDR3 loop: CASSLGQGPYGYTF. Here the CDR3 DNA reads TGTGCCAGCAGCCTAGGACAGGGTCCCTATGGCTACACCTTC. Full variable domain (outside the CDR3, taken from reference TRBV11-2 and TRBJ1-2): EAGVAQSPRYKIIEKRQSVAFWCNPISGHATLYWYQQILGQGPKLLIQFQNNGVVDDSQLPKDRFSAERLKGVDSTLKIQPAKLEDSAVYLCASSLGQGPYGYTFGSGTRLTVV.

The chain uses TRBV19 and TRBJ2-2, with D possibly TRBD1 on 6 matching bases. Per germline, CDR1 LNHDA and CDR2 SQIVND (reference sequence). CDR3 length: 15 amino acids. V gave up 6 bases and J gave up 3 bases, with 14 bases separating them. The CDR3 bases are TGTGCCAGTAGAACAGGGATCACGGACACCGGGGAGCTGTTTTTT. Amino acids: CASRTGITDTGELFF.

In its sample, this clone was seen a few times. V is TRBV5-1 and J is TRBJ2-3; the match to TRBD1 covers 8 bases. Trimming removed 5 bases from V and 6 bases from J; junction bases left unmatched: 5. This CDR3 has 13 residues. Germline CDR1 and CDR2: SGHRS and YFSETQ. Written as DNA, the CDR3 is TGCGCCAGCAGTACGACAGGGGAGGATACGCAGTATTTT. This sequence encodes CASSTTGEDTQYF.

The chain employs TRBV18 and TRBJ1-5, with D tentatively TRBD1 (5 bases). The CDR3 totals 17 residues. Germline CDR1 KGHSH, CDR2 LQKENI. The germline V and J ends were trimmed by 2 bases and 3 bases, with 17 bases remaining between them. CDR3: CASSPSLTATPNQPQHF. The CDR3, as DNA: TGTGCCAGCTCACCAAGTTTGACAGCCACCCCCAATCAGCCCCAGCATTTT. Filled out from reference TRBV18 and TRBJ1-5, the complete variable domain reads NAGVMQNPRHLVRRRGQEARLRCSPMKGHSHVYWYRQLPEEGLKFMVYLQKENIIDESGMPKERFSAEFPKEGPSILRIQQVVRGDSAAYFCASSPSLTATPNQPQHFGDGTRLSIL.

This rearrangement joins TRBV11-1 to TRBJ1-1, with D perhaps TRBD1 (5 bases). Germline assignment: CDR1 SGHAT and CDR2 FQDESV (reference sequence). The CDR3 spans 12 residues. V shed 5 bases and J shed 9 bases, with 13 bases lying between them. The CDR3 protein is CASSPQGRQAFF. For the CDR3, the DNA is TGTGCCAGCAGCCCCCAGGGCCGCCAAGCTTTCTTT.

The chain recombines TRBV21-1 with TRBJ2-5; TRBD2, the table's D call, lacks a check against the DNA. TRBV21-1 is shown as a pseudogene. There are 14 residues in the CDR3. In DNA, the CDR3 is TGTGCCAGCAATAGTTCCGGTACCGAGGAGACCCAGTACTTC. Translating gives CASNSSGTEETQYF.

The J gene is TRBJ1-5, the V gene TRBV6-6; 8 bases are a match to TRBD1. After removal of 6 bases from V and 3 bases from J, the junction contained 7 bases not matched to a gene. Germline-derived CDR1 and CDR2 are MNHNY and SVGAGI (reference sequence). There are 15 residues in the CDR3. CDR3 coding DNA: TGTGCCAGCAGCCTGGACAGGGTGGCCAATCAGCCCCAGCATTTT. This encodes CASSLDRVANQPQHF.

The chain has TRBV7-2 and TRBJ1-4; D not certain. Trimming removed 2 bases from V and 10 bases from J, with 20 bases in between. CDR1 is SGHTA, CDR2 FQGNSA, per germline. CDR3 length equals 16 residues. The CDR3: CASSLSANRGLGKLFF. The CDR3 region has the DNA TGTGCCAGCAGCTTAAGCGCCAATCGGGGATTGGGAAAACTGTTTTTT.

The chain joins TRBV18 to TRBJ2-6, with D tentatively TRBD2 (6 bases). Per germline, CDR1 KGHSH and CDR2 LQKENI. V was cut by 3 bases and J by 9 bases, with 9 bases left in between. The CDR3 is 13 residues long. This CDR3 is CASSPEGFNVLTF. The CDR3 region has the DNA TGTGCCAGCTCACCGGAGGGGTTCAACGTCCTGACTTTC.

V and J are TRBV6-2 or TRBV6-3 and TRBJ2-1; 8 nucleotides line up with TRBD1. CDR3 length: 15 amino acids. Germline CDR1 reads MNHEY; CDR2 reads SVGEGT. The J segment lost 2 bases and the V segment lost 4 bases, leaving 4 bases of the junction unmatched. The CDR3 nucleotides read TGTGCCAGCAGTTTGGCAGGGGGCCCCTACAATGAGCAGTTCTTC. It specifies CASSLAGGPYNEQFF.

The chain combines TRBV5-1 with TRBJ2-3; TRBD2 aligns across 9 bases. V lost 7 bases, J lost 4 bases, and 13 bases stayed unmatched. This CDR3 comprises 16 residues. CDR1 is SGHRS, CDR2 YFSETQ, per germline. The CDR3 reads CASRKIAGGPSDTQYF. For the CDR3, the DNA is TGCGCCAGCCGGAAGATCGCGGGGGGGCCGTCAGATACGCAGTATTTT. Using reference TRBV5-1 and TRBJ2-3 for the parts outside the CDR3, the full variable domain is KAGVTQTPRYLIKTRGQQVTLSCSPISGHRSVSWYQQTPGQGLQFLFEYFSETQRNKGNFPGRFSGRQFSNSRSEMNVSTLELGDSALYLCASRKIAGGPSDTQYFGPGTRLTVL.

The rearrangement uses TRBV15 and TRBJ2-1, with 8 bases matching TRBD1. Germline V gene sequence: CDR1 LNHNV, CDR2 YYDKDF (reference sequence). This CDR3 is built from 15 residues. V lost 0 bases to trimming and J lost 2 bases; unmatched junction nucleotides: 0. CDR3 in amino acids: CATSREDRAYNEQFF. CDR3 DNA: TGTGCCACCAGCAGAGAGGACAGGGCCTACAATGAGCAGTTCTTC.

The genes are TRBV4-1 and TRBJ2-7; 10 bases are a match to TRBD1. The germline gives CDR1 MGHRA, CDR2 YSYEKL. V trimming: 4 bases; J trimming: 5 bases; junction bases outside the gene matches: 5. The CDR3 runs 14 residues. CDR3 DNA sequence: TGCGCCAGCAGCCTGACAGGGGGCGACGACGAGCAGTACTTC. It specifies CASSLTGGDDEQYF.

This chain uses TRBV27 with TRBJ1-1; the D gene is possibly TRBD1 (6 bases). Trimming removed 6 bases from V and 0 bases from J, with 14 bases in between. Germline CDR1 is MNHEY and CDR2 is SMNVEV (reference sequence). The CDR3 loop spans 15 amino acids. The CDR3 is CASRTGTIMNTEAFF. The CDR3 bases are TGTGCCAGCAGGACAGGCACAATAATGAACACTGAAGCTTTCTTT.

In this sample, this clone turned up once. The genes are TRBV3-1 (or the pseudogene TRBV3-2) and TRBJ2-5, with 13 bases fitting TRBD2. The CDR3 has 21 amino acids. Germline trimming cut 4 bases from V and 0 bases from J; bases unmatched to any gene: 17. From germline, CDR1 is LGHDT and CDR2 YNNKEL (reference sequence). CDR3 DNA: TGTGCCAGCAGCCCTACTAGCGGGGGGGATGTAGAGGAAAAGGACCAAGAGACCCAGTACTTC. Translation gives CASSPTSGGDVEEKDQETQYF.

The V gene is TRBV30, the J gene TRBJ2-1; 8 bases match TRBD2. With V trimmed by 2 bases and J by 3 bases, 3 bases remained unmatched. The CDR3 totals 14 residues. Germline V gene lookup returns CDR1 GTSNPN and CDR2 SVGIG (reference sequence). The CDR3 DNA reads as TGTGCCTGGAGTTCCGGGGGGGGCTACAATGAGCAGTTCTTC. Protein sequence: CAWSSGGGYNEQFF.

This clone appeared a single time. The rearrangement uses TRBV30 and TRBJ1-2; weak D call: TRBD1 (5 bases). This CDR3 has 12 amino acids. Germline CDR1 is GTSNPN and CDR2 is SVGIG (reference sequence). Trimming took off 2 bases at V and 4 bases at J, with 8 bases between the two ends. CDR3 DNA: TGTGCCTGGAGTAAAGGGGCCTATGGCTACACCTTC. Translated: CAWSKGAYGYTF.